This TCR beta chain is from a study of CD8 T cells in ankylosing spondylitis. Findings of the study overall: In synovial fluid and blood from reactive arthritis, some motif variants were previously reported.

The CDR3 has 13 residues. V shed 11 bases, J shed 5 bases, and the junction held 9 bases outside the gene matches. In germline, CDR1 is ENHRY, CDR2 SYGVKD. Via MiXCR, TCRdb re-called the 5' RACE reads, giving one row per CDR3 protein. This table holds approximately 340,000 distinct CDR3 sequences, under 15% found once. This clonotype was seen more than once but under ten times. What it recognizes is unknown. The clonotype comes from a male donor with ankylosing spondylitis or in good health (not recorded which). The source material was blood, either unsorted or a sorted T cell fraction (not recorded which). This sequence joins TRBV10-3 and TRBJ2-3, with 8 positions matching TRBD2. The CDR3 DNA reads TGTGCCTCACAAGCGGGAGCCCAAGATACGCAGTATTTT. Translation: CASQAGAQDTQYF.